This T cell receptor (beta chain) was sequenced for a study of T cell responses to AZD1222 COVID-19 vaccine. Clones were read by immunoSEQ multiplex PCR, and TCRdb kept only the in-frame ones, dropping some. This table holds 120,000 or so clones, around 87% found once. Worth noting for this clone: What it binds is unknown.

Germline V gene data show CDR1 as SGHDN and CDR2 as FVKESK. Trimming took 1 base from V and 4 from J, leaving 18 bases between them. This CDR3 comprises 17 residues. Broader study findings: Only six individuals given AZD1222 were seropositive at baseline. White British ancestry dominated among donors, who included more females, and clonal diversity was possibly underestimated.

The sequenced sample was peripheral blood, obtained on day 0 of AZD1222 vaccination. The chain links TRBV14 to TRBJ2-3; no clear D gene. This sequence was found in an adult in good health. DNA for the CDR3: TGTGCCAGCAGCCAAGGGTTGTCAGGTTGGATGCCAGATACGCAGTATTTT. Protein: CASSQGLSGWMPDTQYF.